A single sample gave rise to the 28 T cell receptor beta chains below, sequenced in a study of blood T cell repertoires in COVID-19. Sequencing used immunoSEQ multiplex PCR; TCRdb keeps in-frame clones, though not all of them. The table has over 150,000 clones, 87% seen once; the top ten hold approximately 2.4%. What was sequenced was PBMCs or T cells enriched from blood (not recorded which). The source is a woman aged 25 to 39 who had recovered from COVID-19.

The J gene is TRBJ1-2, the V gene TRBV14; D might be TRBD1 (5 bases). Between the trimmed V and J ends, which lost 1 base and 7 bases, there was a span of 10 bases. The CDR3 is 13 amino acids. Germline V gene lookup returns CDR1 SGHDN and CDR2 FVKESK. The chain's CDR3 is CASSQVRAGGYTF. The CDR3 bases are TGTGCCAGCAGCCAAGTCAGGGCCGGTGGCTACACCTTC.

The chain links TRBV7-8 to TRBJ2-4; D possibly corresponds to TRBD1 (6 bases). V was cut by 5 bases and J by 7 bases, with 18 bases left in between. The germline V gene encodes CDR1 SGHVS and CDR2 FQNEAQ. The CDR3 contains 15 residues. Here the CDR3 reads CASSPQGRVENIQYF. The CDR3 bases are TGTGCCAGCAGCCCACAGGGCAGGGTTGAGAACATTCAGTACTTC.

This sequence joins TRBV7-8 and TRBJ2-5; 9 bases match TRBD2. The V gene's germline CDR1 is SGHVS and CDR2 FQNEAQ. After removal of 5 bases from V and 5 bases from J, the junction contained 9 bases not matched to a gene. CDR3 length equals 15 residues. CDR3 DNA sequence: TGTGCCAGCAGCACGAGCGGGGGGCCCGCGGAGACCCAGTACTTC. It is translated as CASSTSGGPAETQYF. The entire variable domain, with the rest obtained from reference TRBV7-8 and TRBJ2-5, is as follows: GAGVSQSPRYKVAKRGQDVALRCDPISGHVSLFWYQQALGQGPEFLTYFQNEAQLDKSGLPSDRFFAERPEGSVSTLKIQRTQQEDSAVYLCASSTSGGPAETQYFGPGTRLLVL.

Here the CDR3 reads CASSERSWNEQFF. In DNA, the CDR3 is TGTGCCAGCAGTGAGAGGTCTTGGAATGAGCAGTTCTTC. The chain recombines TRBV2 with TRBJ2-1; D is unresolved. Trimming stripped 3 bases from V and 7 bases from J, with 10 bases between. The length of the CDR3 is 13 residues. Germline CDR1 and CDR2: SNHLY and FYNNEI.

J is TRBJ1-1 and V is TRBV12-5; D might be TRBD1 (5 bases). This CDR3 region has 12 residues. Trimming left V 2 bases short and J 7 bases short, with 8 bases between. The germline CDR1 and CDR2 sequences are LGHNT and FRNRAP. The CDR3 DNA follows: TGTGCTAGTGGTTTGTGGGGGGGTGAAGCTTTCTTT. It encodes CASGLWGGEAFF. The variable domain in full, completed from reference TRBV12-5 and TRBJ1-1, reads DARVTQTPRHKVTEMGQEVTMRCQPILGHNTVFWYRQTMMQGLELLAYFRNRAPLDDSGMPKDRFSAEMPDATLATLKIQPSEPRDSAVYFCASGLWGGEAFFGQGTRLTVV.

The chain couples TRBV5-6 to TRBJ1-2; TRBD1 matches 9 bases. This CDR3 spans 15 amino acids. Germline loops: CDR1 SGHDT, CDR2 YYEEEE. Germline trimming cut 3 bases from V and 8 bases from J; bases unmatched to any gene: 11. This CDR3 reads CASSSLGTGIGGYTF. The CDR3 DNA sequence: TGTGCCAGCAGCTCTCTCGGGACAGGGATTGGCGGCTACACCTTC.

The rearrangement links TRBV24-1 to TRBJ1-1; 7 nucleotides line up with TRBD1. The length of the CDR3 is 13 residues. The germline CDR1 and CDR2 sequences are KGHDR and SFDVKD. V dropped 7 bases and J dropped 1; count of bases not matched to a gene: 2. The CDR3 is CATRNRGNTEAFF. CDR3 coding DNA: TGTGCCACCAGGAACAGGGGGAACACTGAAGCTTTCTTT.

This clone appeared a single time. The rearrangement uses TRBV9 and TRBJ2-5; 8 bases agree with TRBD1. CDR3 size: 13 residues. V shed 2 bases, J shed 4 bases, and the junction held 1 base outside the gene matches. Per the germline V gene, CDR1 is SGDLS and CDR2 is YYNGEE. CDR3 sequence reads: CASSVDRGETQYF. In DNA form, the CDR3 reads TGTGCCAGCAGCGTTGACAGGGGAGAGACCCAGTACTTC.

The rearrangement uses TRBV29-1 and TRBJ2-3; 9 positions agree with TRBD1. This CDR3 has 12 amino acids. Germline V gene data show CDR1 as SQVTM and CDR2 as ANQGSEA. V shed 6 bases and J 9 bases; nucleotides not matched to a gene: 7. The CDR3 bases are TGCAGCGTGGCCGGACAGGGGAAGACGCAGTATTTT. Amino acid sequence: CSVAGQGKTQYF.

The gene calls are TRBV5-8 and TRBJ2-2, with D possibly TRBD2 on 5 matching bases. Germline CDR1 and CDR2: SGHTS and YDEGEE. The CDR3 loop spans 17 amino acids. V was trimmed by 6 bases and J by 1 base, leaving 19 bases between them. The CDR3 DNA follows: TGTGCCAGCACTTCTGGACTCACTTCCAAGAACACCGGGGAGCTGTTTTTT. This sequence encodes CASTSGLTSKNTGELFF. The variable domain in full, with the rest retrieved from reference TRBV5-8 and TRBJ2-2, is EAGVTQSPTHLIKTRGQQATLRCSPISGHTSVYWYQQALGLGLQFLLWYDEGEERNRGNFPPRFSGRQFPNYSSELNVNALELEDSALYLCASTSGLTSKNTGELFFGEGSRLTVL.

The V and J genes are TRBV7-2 and TRBJ2-3; 12 bases are a match to TRBD2. The V gene's germline CDR1 is SGHTA and CDR2 FQGNSA. There are 15 residues in the CDR3. The V and J ends lost 5 bases and 13 bases, in that order; junction bases with no gene match: 13. The chain's CDR3 is CASSPHTSSGGAKYF. The CDR3 DNA reads as TGTGCCAGCAGCCCCCACACCTCTAGCGGGGGGGCAAAGTATTTT.

The CDR3 nucleotides read TGTGCCAGTAGCCCTCTAGCTCCGGAGACCCAGTACTTC. This encodes CASSPLAPETQYF. This chain connects TRBV19 to TRBJ2-5, with D tentatively TRBD2 (5 bases). From germline, CDR1 is LNHDA and CDR2 SQIVND (reference sequence). Trimming shortened V by 6 bases and J by 5 bases, and 13 bases separated the two germline ends. The CDR3 is 13 residues long.

This clone came up once. The rearrangement uses TRBV7-3 and TRBJ1-1; D unresolved. The V end was cut by 5 bases, the J end by 1 base, with 14 bases between. From germline, CDR1 is SGHTA and CDR2 FQGTGA. CDR3 length: 15 residues. The CDR3 reads CASSRTRIENTEAFF. CDR3 DNA: TGTGCCAGCAGCCGCACCAGGATCGAGAACACTGAAGCTTTCTTT.

The rearrangement uses TRBV6-2 or TRBV6-3 and TRBJ2-1, with no clear D. CDR1 is MNHEY and CDR2 is SVGEGT in the germline V gene. With 4 bases removed from V and 6 bases from J, the gap between germline ends came to 19 bases. The CDR3 is 16 amino acids. The CDR3: CASSFPVKQVTNEQFF. The CDR3 bases are TGTGCCAGCAGTTTTCCCGTTAAACAAGTAACCAATGAGCAGTTCTTC.

This sequence joins TRBV24-1 and TRBJ2-2; maybe TRBD2 (6 bases). V gave up 0 bases and J gave up 3 bases, with 13 bases separating them. The CDR3 covers 17 residues. Germline V CDR1 and CDR2: KGHDR, SFDVKD. CDR3 residues: CATSDLTGGEDTGELFF. In DNA, the CDR3 is TGTGCCACCAGTGATTTGACCGGGGGTGAGGACACCGGGGAGCTGTTTTTT.

This clone was recorded once. This sample also contains other DNA sequences that code for the same CDR3. This chain uses TRBV7-9 with TRBJ1-2; TRBD1 agrees at 7 bases. The CDR3 is 15 amino acids. Germline V gives CDR1 SEHNR, CDR2 FQNEAQ (reference sequence). Losses at the gene ends were 5 bases for V and 0 bases for J; bases not matched to a gene: 6. DNA for the CDR3: TGTGCCAGCAGCCTAAGACAGGGTACTAACTATGGCTACACCTTC. Translating gives CASSLRQGTNYGYTF.

The J gene is TRBJ1-2, the V gene TRBV2; 8 bases match TRBD1. Per germline, CDR1 SNHLY and CDR2 FYNNEI. The CDR3 covers 13 residues. J gave up 5 bases and V 6 bases, and 5 bases lay outside the gene matches. The CDR3 loop reads CASRTGVGYGYTF. The DNA for the CDR3 is TGTGCCAGCAGGACAGGGGTTGGATATGGCTACACCTTC.

This sequence joins TRBV3-1 (or the pseudogene TRBV3-2) and TRBJ2-7; 7 nucleotides agree with TRBD2. Germline V lookup: CDR1 LGHDT, CDR2 YNNKEL (reference sequence). The CDR3 totals 15 residues. Trimming at V came to 1 base and at J to 6 bases, leaving 9 bases not matched to a gene. CDR3 protein: CASSQVGGSGREQYF. The DNA of the CDR3 is TGTGCCAGCAGCCAAGTAGGCGGGAGTGGGCGCGAGCAGTACTTC.

V usage is TRBV30 and J usage is TRBJ2-3; perhaps TRBD1 as D (6 bases). The ends were cut back, 6 bases at V and 1 base at J, with 14 bases in the middle. The CDR3 extends over 14 amino acids. Germline CDR1 and CDR2: GTSNPN and SVGIG (reference sequence). The CDR3 loop is CACPDRLGTDTQYF. DNA of the CDR3: TGTGCCTGCCCGGACAGACTCGGCACAGATACGCAGTATTTT.

The V call is TRBV7-9, the J call TRBJ2-2; D is perhaps TRBD2 (6 bases). The length of the CDR3 is 14 residues. V dropped 3 bases and J dropped 7 bases, with 12 bases sitting between them. CDR1 is SEHNR and CDR2 is FQNEAQ in the germline V gene (reference sequence). The CDR3 coding sequence is TGTGCCAGCAGCTTGGCGGGGCCGGTCGGGGAGCTGTTTTTT. Translated, it gives CASSLAGPVGELFF.

The count of this clone is one. The chain recombines TRBV3-1 (or the pseudogene TRBV3-2) with TRBJ2-7; TRBD1 agrees at 8 bases. The junction had 16 bases not matched to a gene; V was cut back by 0 bases and J by 3 bases. Germline V gene sequence: CDR1 LGHDT, CDR2 YNNKEL (reference sequence). This CDR3 spans 19 amino acids. The CDR3: CASSQDGRQGNVEIYEQYF. For the CDR3, the DNA is TGTGCCAGCAGCCAAGATGGGAGACAGGGGAACGTTGAGATCTACGAGCAGTACTTC.

The chain carries TRBV20-1 and TRBJ2-2; 7 bases are a match to TRBD2. The germline V gene has CDR1 DFQATT and CDR2 SNEGSKA (reference sequence). V was clipped by 3 bases and J by 6 bases; unmatched bases: 7. The CDR3 consists of 14 residues. Here the CDR3 reads CSASNGREAGELFF. In nucleotides, the CDR3 is TGCAGTGCTAGTAACGGCCGGGAGGCCGGGGAGCTGTTTTTT.

The rearrangement uses TRBV4-1 and TRBJ1-1; TRBD1 aligns across 7 bases. From germline, CDR1 is MGHRA and CDR2 YSYEKL. This CDR3 has 14 residues. V was pared by 2 bases and J by 4 bases, with 4 bases of the junction left unmatched. The CDR3 DNA follows: TGCGCCAGCAGCCAAAACAGGGGAGGCACTGAAGCTTTCTTT. Amino acid sequence: CASSQNRGGTEAFF.

This chain uses TRBV11-2 with TRBJ1-2; D not resolved. The germline CDR1 and CDR2 sequences are SGHAT and FQNNGV. The CDR3 contains 13 residues. V was trimmed by 2 bases and J by 10 bases, leaving 14 bases between them. CDR3 bases: TGTGCCAGCAGCTTATCCCCCCCCCGAGACTACACCTTC. Translation: CASSLSPPRDYTF.

The V and J genes are TRBV1 and TRBJ1-6; TRBD1 reflects the table's D call only, with no check against the DNA. TRBV1 is a listed pseudogene. This CDR3 is 13 amino acids long. The CDR3 here is CTSTTGANSPLHF. The CDR3, as DNA: TGCACCAGCACCACAGGGGCGAATTCACCCCTCCACTTT.

This clone was picked up one time. This chain joins TRBV6-5 and TRBJ1-3; D unresolved. Trimming stripped 8 bases from V and 1 base from J, with 12 bases between. CDR1 and CDR2 (germline): MNHEY, SVGAGI. CDR3 length: 14 amino acids. Here the CDR3 reads CASRPGWSGNTIYF. In DNA form, the CDR3 reads TGTGCCAGCCGTCCCGGTTGGTCTGGAAACACCATATATTTT.

This clone has just one count. V is TRBV5-5 and J is TRBJ2-7; D perhaps matches TRBD1 (6 bases). V dropped 4 bases and J dropped 1 base, with 15 bases sitting between them. This CDR3 is 15 amino acids long. Germline V gene data show CDR1 as SGHKS and CDR2 as YYEKEE (reference sequence). Written as DNA, the CDR3 is TGTGCCAGCAGCCAACTTGGGGGCGAATCCTACGAGCAGTACTTC. Its protein is CASSQLGGESYEQYF.

The genes are TRBV14 and TRBJ1-3, with D maybe TRBD1 (5 bases). Between the trimmed V and J ends, which lost 0 bases and 7 bases, there was a span of 10 bases. CDR1 and CDR2 (germline): SGHDN, FVKESK. The CDR3 contains 14 residues. The DNA for the CDR3 is TGTGCCAGCAGCCAAGAAGGGGCGCGGAACACCATATATTTT. Protein sequence: CASSQEGARNTIYF.